This T cell receptor beta chain emerged from a study of control samples from healthy donors and cancer patients. Libraries were prepared by immunoSEQ multiplex PCR; TCRdb keeps only in-frame clonotypes and omits some of them. The sample shows about 92,000 clones, roughly four fifths of them seen only once. In germline, CDR1 is MNHEY, CDR2 SVGAGI. The CDR3 has 12 residues. Trimming shortened V by 0 bases and J by 8 bases, and 7 bases separated the two germline ends. The sequenced sample was blood. The sequence was collected from a woman in her sixties in good health. The chain joins TRBV6-5 to TRBJ1-1; D remains ambiguous. The CDR3 coding sequence is TGTGCCAGCAGTTACTCGACGGGGGAAGCTTTCTTT. Translated: CASSYSTGEAFF.